Given below is one T cell receptor beta chain in context. Clones were sequenced by immunoSEQ multiplex PCR, and TCRdb holds only the in-frame ones, with some missing. The sample gives 150,000 to 200,000 clones, approximately 82% of which show up once; around 7% is in the top ten. This sample is drawn from a study of blood T cell repertoires in COVID-19. As for the study in general: The study drew acute and convalescent COVID-19 samples from the United States, Italy and Spain.

The CDR3 is 14 residues long. J gave up 2 bases and V 6 bases, and 1 base lay outside the gene matches. CDR1 and CDR2 (germline): LGHDT, YNNKEL (reference sequence). The sequenced sample consisted of peripheral blood. V gene TRBV3-1 (or the pseudogene TRBV3-2) combines with J gene TRBJ2-2; 9 bases map to TRBD2. The sequence came from a woman aged 40 to 50 with COVID-19, enrolled during active disease. The CDR3 reads CASSLAGNTGELFF. In nucleotides, the CDR3 is TGTGCCAGCAGTCTAGCGGGAAACACCGGGGAGCTGTTTTTT.